A single TCR beta chain is shown here with its context. The CDR3 runs 18 residues. The V end was cut by 1 base, the J end by 2 bases, with 20 bases between. Germline V gene data show CDR1 as SGHVS and CDR2 as FNYEAQ. Participant age was roughly 18 to 100 years, and participants resided in fewer than 30 US areas. During the 2 weeks before they entered the study, exposed participants had met someone with a PCR-confirmed or clinician-diagnosed COVID-19 case. Method: immunoSEQ multiplex PCR; TCRdb's copy keeps in-frame clones and lacks some. The sample yields approximately 280,000 clones, approximately 78% seen once. This entry comes from a study of blood T cell repertoires in COVID-19. The overall study: Spain, Italy and the United States supplied samples that represented acute and convalescent COVID-19. Sources were T cells, B-cell-depleted T cells, or PBMCs; the material itself was cDNA or gDNA.

The sequence was collected from a man aged 35 to 55 who had been exposed to COVID-19. The specimen was PBMCs or T cells enriched from blood (not recorded which). The V and J genes are TRBV7-6 and TRBJ1-2; a possible D gene is TRBD1 (6 bases). CDR3 residues: CASSLGPPVGTNNYGYTF. In nucleotides, the CDR3 is TGTGCCAGCAGCTTAGGGCCCCCCGTGGGGACAAACAACTATGGCTACACCTTC.